One and the same sample provided the 6 T cell receptor beta chains below, sequenced in a study of regulatory T cells in long-lasting Graves disease. This sample's time point: newly diagnosed GD, antithyroid drugs for less than 3 months. PBMC-derived RNA was used for the TCR library. CDR3-region Arm-PCR and iRepertoire HTBI primers produced the TCR beta libraries. TCRdb reprocessed the multiplex PCR reads with MiXCR, giving one entry per CDR3 protein. The table has roughly 380,000 distinct CDR3 sequences, around 17% seen once. The data were also submitted as part of a second study, on T cells in Graves' hyperthyroidism and ophthalmopathy.

The sample was peripheral blood mononuclear cells (PBMCs), taken at new diagnosis, from a patient treated with antithyroid drugs. These receptors came from a man aged 40-49 years with Graves disease.

This clonotype occurred many times. The V and J genes are TRBV20-1 and TRBJ2-3; maybe TRBD1 (6 bases). Germline V lookup: CDR1 DFQATT, CDR2 SNEGSKA (reference sequence). The CDR3 covers 11 residues. With 5 bases removed from V and 4 bases from J, the gap between germline ends came to 7 bases. In DNA form, the CDR3 reads TGCAGTGCTGGACAGCCAGATACGCAGTATTTT. Amino acid sequence: CSAGQPDTQYF.

This clonotype was recorded a few times. This may stem from a read error, because a much larger clone lies one nucleotide away. The genes are TRBV5-1 and TRBJ2-3, with D possibly being TRBD1 or TRBD2 (7 bases each). From germline, CDR1 is SGHRS and CDR2 YFSETQ. The CDR3 is 14 amino acids. The CDR3 sequence: CASGLGGTDNTQYF. The CDR3 nucleotides read TGCGCCAGCGGCTTGGGGGGGACAGATAATACGCAGTATTTT.

The CDR3: CATSDPTRAGTGGQRNTIYF. CDR3 nucleotide sequence: TGTGCCACCAGTGATCCGACGAGGGCCGGGACAGGGGGTCAACGAAACACCATATATTTT. The chain has TRBV24-1 and TRBJ1-3; TRBD1 matches at 11 bases. Germline trimming cut 3 bases from V and 5 bases from J; bases unmatched to any gene: 17. The CDR3 sequence is 20 residues long. Germline V CDR1 and CDR2: KGHDR, SFDVKD.

The chain couples TRBV6-1 to TRBJ1-2, with TRBD1 identical over 10 bases. The CDR3 spans 14 residues. Germline V lookup: CDR1 MNHNS, CDR2 SASEGT. J was trimmed by 6 bases and V by 5 bases; bases with no gene match: 6. CDR3 in DNA: TGTGCCAGCAGTCTGGGACAGGGGTGGGATGGCTACACCTTC. Protein sequence: CASSLGQGWDGYTF.

Of note for this clonotype: It is likely a read error: a sequence one base away is far more abundant. The chain joins TRBV6-1 to TRBJ2-7; no clear D gene. The V gene lost 5 bases and the J gene lost 3 bases, with 5 bases spanning the gap. The CDR3 is 11 residues long. CDR1 and CDR2 from the germline V gene are MNHNS and SASEGT. CDR3 sequence: CASSQFYEQYF. The CDR3 coding sequence is TGTGCCAGCAGTCAATTCTACGAGCAGTACTTC.

This clonotype was seen many times. V usage is TRBV29-1 and J usage is TRBJ2-1, with D unresolved. Trimming took off 3 bases at V and 0 bases at J, with 9 bases between the two ends. This CDR3 is 14 amino acids long. Germline assignment: CDR1 SQVTM and CDR2 ANQGSEA. CDR3 amino acids: CSVEGDGSYNEQFF. CDR3 sequence (DNA): TGCAGCGTTGAGGGCGACGGCTCCTACAATGAGCAGTTCTTC.